Shown below are 32 T cell receptor beta chains from a single sample sequenced in a study of blood T cell repertoires in COVID-19. Sequencing was performed with immunoSEQ multiplex PCR; in TCRdb, only in-frame clones are kept and a portion is missing. The data contain around 150,000 clones, 85% to 95% of them singletons. What was sequenced was peripheral blood. The receptor set was obtained from a woman between 55 and 75 years old with COVID-19, enrolled during active disease.

V gene TRBV29-1 combines with J gene TRBJ2-2; D perhaps matches TRBD2 (7 bases). V dropped 5 bases and J dropped 7 bases, with 20 bases sitting between them. The germline V gene has CDR1 SQVTM and CDR2 ANQGSEA. This CDR3 has 15 amino acids. CDR3 region: CSVRDGGPVSGELFF. The CDR3 nucleotides read TGCAGCGTTCGAGACGGGGGGCCCGTTAGCGGGGAGCTGTTTTTT.

This sequence joins TRBV7-2 and TRBJ1-2, with TRBD1 as a possible D gene (5 bases). The CDR3 runs 14 residues. Trimming took off 1 base at V and 7 bases at J, with 13 bases between the two ends. Per the germline V gene, CDR1 is SGHTA and CDR2 is FQGNSA. The CDR3 spells CASSLVGPLSGYTF. CDR3 in DNA: TGTGCCAGCAGCTTAGTGGGGCCCCTTTCTGGCTACACCTTC.

The V and J genes are TRBV5-4 and TRBJ2-2; D is possibly TRBD1 (6 bases). Germline-derived CDR1 and CDR2 are SGHNT and YYREEE (reference sequence). Trimming took off 3 bases at V and 3 bases at J, with 18 bases between the two ends. This CDR3 region has 17 residues. CDR3 DNA: TGTGCCAGCAGCTCCGGGACACCGGTCGGATACACCGGGGAGCTGTTTTTT. Its translation: CASSSGTPVGYTGELFF.

V usage is TRBV7-9 and J usage is TRBJ1-5; the match to TRBD1 covers 11 bases. CDR3 length: 17 amino acids. V dropped 5 bases and J dropped 2; count of bases not matched to a gene: 8. Germline values: CDR1 SEHNR, CDR2 FQNEAQ (reference sequence). Written as DNA, the CDR3 is TGTGCCAGCAGCCCTGGACAGGGGGCGATGCGCAATCAGCCCCAGCATTTT. It is translated as CASSPGQGAMRNQPQHF.

The rearrangement joins TRBV6-1 to TRBJ1-1; 9 positions match TRBD1. The V and J ends lost 3 bases and 5 bases, in that order; junction bases with no gene match: 7. Germline lookup yields CDR1 MNHNS and CDR2 SASEGT. The CDR3 runs 15 residues. The CDR3 is CASSETGGHGTEAFF. CDR3 coding DNA: TGTGCCAGCAGTGAGACAGGGGGGCATGGGACTGAAGCTTTCTTT.

The rearrangement links TRBV25-1 to TRBJ2-5; 8 nucleotides align to TRBD2. The CDR3 spans 14 residues. V dropped 6 bases and J dropped 5; count of bases not matched to a gene: 8. Germline V gives CDR1 MGHDK, CDR2 SYGVNS. CDR3 sequence reads: CASRRGEGPETQYF. The CDR3 coding sequence is TGTGCCAGCAGGCGGGGGGAGGGTCCGGAGACCCAGTACTTC. Full variable domain (outside the CDR3, taken from reference TRBV25-1 and TRBJ2-5): EADIYQTPRYLVIGTGKKITLECSQTMGHDKMYWYQQDPGMELHLIHYSYGVNSTEKGDLSSESTVSRIRTEHFPLTLESARPSHTSQYLCASRRGEGPETQYFGPGTRLLVL.

This clone was recorded only once. The chain recombines TRBV6-2 or TRBV6-3 with TRBJ1-2; D not resolved. V gave up 0 bases and J gave up 7 bases, with 9 bases separating them. Germline lookup yields CDR1 MNHEY and CDR2 SVGEGT. CDR3 size: 13 residues. The CDR3: CASSYSGSLGYTF. The CDR3 DNA reads as TGTGCCAGCAGTTACTCGGGGAGTCTTGGCTACACCTTC.

The rearrangement uses TRBV6-5 and TRBJ2-3; 12 positions match TRBD1. The CDR3 is 14 residues long. V lost 7 bases to trimming and J lost 4 bases; unmatched junction nucleotides: 3. Germline V gene sequence: CDR1 MNHEY, CDR2 SVGAGI. The CDR3: CASIGTGGPDTQYF. The CDR3 DNA sequence: TGTGCCAGCATCGGGACAGGGGGCCCAGATACGCAGTATTTT.

This clone showed up just once. This sequence joins TRBV27 and TRBJ2-7; possibly TRBD2 for D (5 bases). The CDR3 covers 16 residues. The V and J ends lost 5 bases and 0 bases respectively, with 17 bases between them. CDR1 is MNHEY and CDR2 is SMNVEV in the germline V gene (reference sequence). This CDR3 is CASSPPPYGSSYEQYF. The CDR3 DNA reads as TGTGCCAGCAGTCCGCCCCCTTATGGGAGCTCCTACGAGCAGTACTTC.

The chain couples TRBV11-2 to TRBJ2-2, with 10 nucleotides matching TRBD1. The CDR3 contains 15 residues. With 5 bases clipped from V and 8 bases from J, the junction kept 8 bases outside the gene matches. The germline gives CDR1 SGHAT, CDR2 FQNNGV. The CDR3 DNA sequence: TGTGCCAGCAGCCCGACCGGGACAGGGGTGGGGGAGCTGTTTTTT. Its translation is CASSPTGTGVGELFF. The variable domain in full, completed from reference TRBV11-2 and TRBJ2-2, reads EAGVAQSPRYKIIEKRQSVAFWCNPISGHATLYWYQQILGQGPKLLIQFQNNGVVDDSQLPKDRFSAERLKGVDSTLKIQPAKLEDSAVYLCASSPTGTGVGELFFGEGSRLTVL.

This rearrangement joins TRBV7-3 to TRBJ2-6; TRBD1 matches at 11 bases. Germline CDR1 reads SGHTA; CDR2 reads FQGTGA. The CDR3 is made up of 16 amino acids. The V gene end was trimmed by 6 bases and the J gene end by 2 bases; junction bases not matched to a gene: 3. The CDR3 nucleotides read TGTGCCAGCAGGGGACAGGGGGGTCCTGGGGCCAACGTCCTGACTTTC. This translates into CASRGQGGPGANVLTF.

V usage is TRBV2 and J usage is TRBJ2-5; TRBD1 aligns across 7 bases. Germline V gene lookup returns CDR1 SNHLY and CDR2 FYNNEI. There are 13 residues in the CDR3. Germline trimming cut 6 bases from V and 3 bases from J; bases unmatched to any gene: 4. The CDR3 loop is CASSPGTEETQYF. The CDR3 nucleotides are TGTGCCAGCAGCCCTGGGACAGAAGAGACCCAGTACTTC.

V gene TRBV7-2 combines with J gene TRBJ2-4; 11 nucleotides align to TRBD2. The CDR3 totals 17 residues. In germline, CDR1 is SGHTA, CDR2 FQGNSA. The V and J ends lost 4 bases and 8 bases, in that order; junction bases with no gene match: 13. The CDR3 DNA sequence: TGTGCCAGCAGCTCGAATAGCGGGGGGGCCAGGATAGACATTCAGTACTTC. Its protein is CASSSNSGGARIDIQYF.

The chain combines TRBV12-3 or TRBV12-4 with TRBJ1-1; D not resolved. V lost 4 bases, J lost 4 bases, and 7 bases lay in between. The CDR3 loop spans 12 amino acids. The CDR3 sequence: CASSSNPTEAFF. For the CDR3, the DNA is TGTGCCAGCAGTTCTAATCCCACTGAAGCTTTCTTT.

The V and J genes are TRBV5-1 and TRBJ2-7; maybe TRBD2 (8 bases). Germline assignment: CDR1 SGHRS and CDR2 YFSETQ. The CDR3 has 16 residues. V lost 4 bases to trimming and J lost 2 bases, with 19 bases between them. The CDR3 coding sequence is TGCGCCAGCAGCCCGGGGGGGGACAGCCCAACCTACGAGCAGTACTTC. Encoded protein: CASSPGGDSPTYEQYF. Variable domain in full (rest from reference TRBV5-1 and TRBJ2-7): KAGVTQTPRYLIKTRGQQVTLSCSPISGHRSVSWYQQTPGQGLQFLFEYFSETQRNKGNFPGRFSGRQFSNSRSEMNVSTLELGDSALYLCASSPGGDSPTYEQYFGPGTRLTVT.

This chain joins TRBV20-1 and TRBJ2-7, with D unclear. Per the germline V gene, CDR1 is DFQATT and CDR2 is SNEGSKA (reference sequence). Deletions cut 3 bases from V and 2 bases from J, with 14 bases between. CDR3 length equals 14 residues. This CDR3 reads CSASYANSPYEQYF. CDR3 coding DNA: TGCAGTGCTAGTTACGCTAACTCGCCCTACGAGCAGTACTTC.

This chain uses TRBV6-5 with TRBJ2-5; TRBD2 is a possible D gene (5 bases). V shed 2 bases and J shed 5 bases, with 18 bases lying between them. Looked up from germline, CDR1 is MNHEY and CDR2 is SVGAGI. The CDR3 loop spans 16 amino acids. The CDR3 reads CASSYGEGFAWETQYF. Written as DNA, the CDR3 is TGTGCCAGCAGTTACGGCGAGGGCTTTGCGTGGGAGACCCAGTACTTC.

The chain combines TRBV19 with TRBJ1-2; D perhaps matches TRBD1 (6 bases). CDR1 is LNHDA, CDR2 SQIVND, per germline (reference sequence). Between the trimmed V and J ends, which lost 8 bases and 4 bases, there was a span of 17 bases. The CDR3 has 14 residues. The CDR3 DNA follows: TGTGCCAGTCTACGTAGCGAAGGGGGCTATGGCTACACCTTC. This translates into CASLRSEGGYGYTF.

CDR3 amino acids: CASSLGAGNTIYF. In DNA, the CDR3 is TGTGCCAGCAGCTTGGGAGCTGGAAACACCATATATTTT. This chain uses TRBV7-6 with TRBJ1-3; D uncertain. Per germline, CDR1 SGHVS and CDR2 FNYEAQ. This CDR3 contains 13 residues. V was trimmed by 3 bases and J by 2 bases, leaving 5 bases between them.

The V and J genes are TRBV5-1 and TRBJ2-5; the D is unclear. Deletions cut 4 bases from V and 7 bases from J, with 23 bases between. The germline V gene has CDR1 SGHRS and CDR2 YFSETQ. This CDR3 contains 16 residues. CDR3 loop: CASSISEGPTRGTQYF. The DNA for the CDR3 is TGCGCCAGCAGCATCTCGGAAGGTCCCACAAGAGGGACCCAGTACTTC. The full variable domain, rest sourced from reference TRBV5-1 and TRBJ2-5, is KAGVTQTPRYLIKTRGQQVTLSCSPISGHRSVSWYQQTPGQGLQFLFEYFSETQRNKGNFPGRFSGRQFSNSRSEMNVSTLELGDSALYLCASSISEGPTRGTQYFGPGTRLLVL.

This chain links TRBV7-9 with TRBJ1-1; a possible D gene is TRBD1 (5 bases). The germline V and J ends were trimmed by 1 base and 6 bases, with 9 bases remaining between them. Germline-derived CDR1 and CDR2 are SEHNR and FQNEAQ (reference sequence). The CDR3 has 13 residues. For the CDR3, the DNA is TGTGCCAGCAGCTTAGGACAGCCTTCTGAAGCTTTCTTT. This translates into CASSLGQPSEAFF.

V gene TRBV7-3 combines with J gene TRBJ2-3; D unresolved. CDR3 length: 12 residues. Germline loops: CDR1 SGHTA, CDR2 FQGTGA. V lost 5 bases and J 6 bases, leaving 9 bases between the germline ends. CDR3 loop: CASSPLGDTQYF. In DNA, the CDR3 is TGTGCCAGCAGCCCTCTCGGGGATACGCAGTATTTT.

The gene calls are TRBV6-6 and TRBJ2-7, with 9 nucleotides matching TRBD2. J gave up 3 bases and V 6 bases, and 9 bases lay outside the gene matches. From germline, CDR1 is MNHNY and CDR2 SVGAGI (reference sequence). CDR3 length equals 15 residues. In DNA form, the CDR3 reads TGTGCCAGCAGCGATCATAGCGGGGGACTCTACGAGCAGTACTTC. Its translation: CASSDHSGGLYEQYF.

Only one count was recorded for this clone. V is TRBV11-2 and J is TRBJ1-2; a possible D gene is TRBD1 (6 bases). This CDR3 contains 13 residues. V gave up 5 bases and J gave up 3 bases, with 10 bases separating them. The germline V gene encodes CDR1 SGHAT and CDR2 FQNNGV. The CDR3 sequence: CASSPDRDYGYTF. In DNA form, the CDR3 reads TGTGCCAGCAGCCCGGACAGAGACTATGGCTACACCTTC.

V is TRBV6-5 and J is TRBJ1-4; D is unclear. Deletions cut 0 bases from V and 8 bases from J, with 13 bases between. CDR3 length: 15 amino acids. Germline V gene lookup returns CDR1 MNHEY and CDR2 SVGAGI. DNA of the CDR3: TGTGCCAGCAGTTACTCGATTCTGGGAGGGGAAAAACTGTTTTTT. The encoded protein is CASSYSILGGEKLFF.

The chain combines TRBV2 with TRBJ1-1, with D possibly TRBD1 on 6 matching bases. The CDR3 spans 14 residues. The germline V gene has CDR1 SNHLY and CDR2 FYNNEI. V was pared by 2 bases and J by 4 bases, with 11 bases between. CDR3 sequence: CASSERGAGTEAFF. DNA of the CDR3: TGTGCCAGCAGTGAACGGGGGGCCGGCACTGAAGCTTTCTTT.

J is TRBJ1-1 and V is TRBV19, with a tentative D call TRBD1 (6 bases). CDR1 is LNHDA and CDR2 is SQIVND in the germline V gene (reference sequence). This CDR3 spans 17 amino acids. The ends were cut back, 1 base at V and 10 bases at J, with 25 bases in the middle. Here the CDR3 reads CASSIAPLTGPRRSAFF. CDR3 DNA sequence: TGTGCCAGTAGTATAGCTCCCCTCACAGGGCCAAGGCGGTCAGCTTTCTTT.

The V call is TRBV6-1, the J call TRBJ2-2, with D possibly being TRBD2 (7 bases). The CDR3 consists of 17 residues. The V end lost 2 bases, the J end lost 1 base, and 14 bases lay between the germline ends. Looked up from germline, CDR1 is MNHNS and CDR2 is SASEGT. CDR3 DNA sequence: TGTGCCAGCAGTGAACCCGCGGGGGCTCTGAACACCGGGGAGCTGTTTTTT. Protein product: CASSEPAGALNTGELFF.

V and J are TRBV6-2 or TRBV6-3 and TRBJ1-2; D uncertain. Looked up from germline, CDR1 is MNHEY and CDR2 is SVGEGT. The germline V and J ends were trimmed by 4 bases and 6 bases, with 12 bases remaining between them. The CDR3 is 13 amino acids. The CDR3 DNA follows: TGTGCCAGCAGTTTCGGGAGAAAGGATGGCTACACCTTC. Its translation is CASSFGRKDGYTF.

This chain joins TRBV4-3 and TRBJ2-3; 15 positions match TRBD2. V lost 0 bases and J lost 0; bases outside the gene matches: 13. This CDR3 region has 22 residues. The germline V gene has CDR1 LGHNA and CDR2 YSLEER. The DNA of the CDR3 is TGCGCCAGCAGCCAAGATCCTGGGACTAGCGGGGGGCTAAGAACTAGCACAGATACGCAGTATTTT. It specifies CASSQDPGTSGGLRTSTDTQYF.

This rearrangement joins TRBV7-2 to TRBJ1-1, with 7 bases aligning to TRBD1. V was clipped by 5 bases and J by 3 bases; unmatched bases: 6. CDR1 and CDR2 (germline): SGHTA, FQGNSA. This CDR3 has 14 residues. The chain's CDR3 is CASSSRQGYTEAFF. The CDR3 DNA is TGTGCCAGCAGCAGCAGACAGGGCTACACTGAAGCTTTCTTT.

The chain employs TRBV19 and TRBJ1-6; 10 positions agree with TRBD1. The CDR3 is made up of 15 amino acids. Germline V lookup: CDR1 LNHDA, CDR2 SQIVND (reference sequence). Trimming removed 3 bases from V and 10 bases from J; junction bases left unmatched: 6. The CDR3 reads CASSMGDRGPSPLHF. The CDR3 DNA is TGTGCCAGTAGTATGGGGGACAGGGGTCCCTCACCCCTCCACTTT. The entire variable domain, with the rest obtained from reference TRBV19 and TRBJ1-6, is as follows: DGGITQSPKYLFRKEGQNVTLSCEQNLNHDAMYWYRQDPGQGLRLIYYSQIVNDFQKGDIAEGYSVSREKKESFPLTVTSAQKNPTAFYLCASSMGDRGPSPLHFGNGTRLTVT.